This T cell receptor beta chain was retrieved from a study of control samples from healthy donors and cancer patients. CDR3 length: 16 amino acids. Germline CDR1 and CDR2: LNHDA and SQIVND (reference sequence). Germline trimming cut 0 bases from V and 2 bases from J; bases unmatched to any gene: 2. The data were produced by immunoSEQ multiplex PCR, yet TCRdb's version contains in-frame clones alone and is incomplete. The sample lists around 150,000 clones; around 88% were seen once. The V call is TRBV19, the J call TRBJ2-5; 11 bases align to TRBD2. The TCR originated in a man aged 18 to 29 in good health. What was sequenced was blood. CDR3 sequence reads: CASSIDLAGGQETQYF. CDR3 nucleotide sequence: TGTGCCAGTAGTATAGATCTAGCGGGGGGTCAAGAGACCCAGTACTTC.